The 8 T cell receptor beta chains given below trace back to one sample, sequenced in a study of blood T cell repertoires in COVID-19. Some clones are missing from TCRdb's copy, which holds only in-frame ones; the method was immunoSEQ multiplex PCR. This repertoire shows 300,000 to 400,000 clones, 90% to 95% found once; its top ten account for roughly 3%. The specimen was peripheral blood. Receptors originate from a woman between 18 and 29 years old who had recovered from COVID-19.

This chain uses TRBV18 with TRBJ1-3; possible D gene TRBD1, 6 bases. Trimming cost V 4 bases and J 0 bases, with 13 bases left between them. This CDR3 has 16 residues. Germline V gene lookup returns CDR1 KGHSH and CDR2 LQKENI. The CDR3 sequence is CASSLWTVHSGNTIYF. CDR3 nucleotide sequence: TGTGCCAGCTCACTCTGGACAGTGCACTCTGGAAACACCATATATTTT.

The gene calls are TRBV21-1 and TRBJ2-6; the table names TRBD1, a call not compared with the DNA. TRBV21-1 is tagged as a pseudogene. The CDR3 loop spans 16 amino acids. The CDR3 protein is CASSKTGGTGANVLTF. As DNA, the CDR3 is TGTGCCAGCAGCAAGACAGGGGGTACTGGGGCCAACGTCCTGACTTTC.

As DNA, the CDR3 is TGTGCCACCAGCACTGGACAGGGTGACTATGGCTACACCTTC. Translation: CATSTGQGDYGYTF. The V gene is TRBV15, the J gene TRBJ1-2, with 8 bases identical to TRBD1. With 4 bases clipped from V and 3 bases from J, the junction kept 4 bases outside the gene matches. CDR3 length equals 14 residues. Germline V gene sequence: CDR1 LNHNV, CDR2 YYDKDF (reference sequence).

The chain couples TRBV20-1 to TRBJ2-5, with 9 bases matching TRBD2. The CDR3 consists of 13 residues. The V gene end was trimmed by 3 bases and the J gene end by 5 bases; junction bases not matched to a gene: 4. Germline V gene sequence: CDR1 DFQATT, CDR2 SNEGSKA (reference sequence). The CDR3 DNA is TGCAGTGCTAGTGTAGCGGGAGCGGAGACCCAGTACTTC. Its translation is CSASVAGAETQYF.

The table lists this clone with a count of one. The V call is TRBV6-2 or TRBV6-3, the J call TRBJ1-1; TRBD1 matches 8 bases. CDR1 is MNHEY, CDR2 SVGEGT, per germline. The CDR3 has 15 amino acids. V dropped 2 bases and J dropped 12; count of bases not matched to a gene: 14. The CDR3 sequence is CASSYARRQGTGTFF. CDR3 nucleotide sequence: TGTGCCAGCAGTTACGCACGAAGACAGGGGACGGGAACTTTCTTT.

The chain combines TRBV2 with TRBJ2-3, with D possibly matching TRBD2 (6 bases). The CDR3 loop spans 15 amino acids. V was trimmed by 8 bases and J by 0 bases, leaving 15 bases between them. Germline CDR1 SNHLY, CDR2 FYNNEI. CDR3 coding DNA: TGTGCCAGCGCCCGAGCGGGTTTTAGCACAGATACGCAGTATTTT. Its protein product is CASARAGFSTDTQYF.

V gene TRBV5-4 combines with J gene TRBJ1-1, with 8 positions matching TRBD1. From germline, CDR1 is SGHNT and CDR2 YYREEE (reference sequence). Trimming at V came to 4 bases and at J to 5 bases, leaving 7 bases not matched to a gene. The CDR3 sequence is 14 residues long. The CDR3 region has the DNA TGTGCCAGCAGCCCGAGACAGGGGTCGACTGAAGCTTTCTTT. This encodes CASSPRQGSTEAFF.

The chain employs TRBV27 and TRBJ2-7, with TRBD1 identical over 7 bases. The V segment lost 11 bases and the J segment 6 bases; nucleotides outside the gene matches: 10. Germline assignment: CDR1 MNHEY and CDR2 SMNVEV (reference sequence). The CDR3 is made up of 12 amino acids. CDR3 in amino acids: CALRYRGSEQYV. The CDR3 DNA is TGTGCCCTCCGTTACAGGGGATCCGAGCAGTACGTC.